This TCR beta chain was sequenced in a study of blood T cell repertoires in COVID-19. On the study more broadly: Acute and convalescent COVID-19 specimens originated in the United States, Italy and Spain. Sources were T cells, B-cell-depleted T cells, or PBMCs; the material itself was cDNA or gDNA.

Germline CDR1 reads MNHEY; CDR2 reads SVGAGI. The ends were cut back, 2 bases at V and 15 bases at J, with 14 bases in the middle. This CDR3 comprises 12 residues. The Seattle patients, enrolled during active infection, were followed longitudinally. As handled by the study authors: For nucleated cells, counts were estimated from reference gene primer amplification. TCRdb's table, derived via immunoSEQ multiplex PCR, lists solely in-frame clones and lacks some. The V and J calls and the clone size are those of that table, but D and trimming were determined from the DNA. The sample contains around 180,000 clones, about three quarters of which appear only once.

The chain carries TRBV6-5 and TRBJ2-1; possible D gene TRBD2, 7 bases. The sequencing input was peripheral blood. The sequence derives from a woman at least 80 years old with COVID-19, enrolled during active disease. The CDR3 DNA is TGTGCCAGCAGTTACGAGGTCGGGGGGCTGTTCTTC. Translating it yields CASSYEVGGLFF.